What follows is one TCR beta chain and its context. Its antigen remains unknown. These data originate in a study of blood T cells in healthy people across ages. Points from the study as a whole: Aged donors had fewer naive CD4+ cells and lower diversity than long-lived donors.

The CDR3 is 14 amino acids. Germline V gene lookup returns CDR1 DFQATT and CDR2 SNEGSKA (reference sequence). The V gene lost 3 bases and the J gene lost 2 bases, with 12 bases spanning the gap. A J-beta primer mix and a sample-barcoded 5' primer were used in a second PCR of about 6 to 12 cycles. Every cDNA was tagged by a template-switch adaptor with 12 random nucleotides. TCRdb recomputed calls from the 5' RACE reads with MiXCR, one row per CDR3 protein. The table shows 700,000 to 1,000,000 distinct CDR3 sequences, with 44% occurring only once. Sample donors were healthy Caucasian individuals that came from Russia, aged roughly 6 to 90.

Sequencing was done on a sample of blood. The clonotype comes from a man aged 55-75 years in good health. This chain joins TRBV20-1 and TRBJ2-3; the D is unclear. This chain's CDR3 is CSARPPGPTDTQYF. For the CDR3, the DNA is TGCAGTGCTAGGCCACCCGGTCCCACAGATACGCAGTATTTT.